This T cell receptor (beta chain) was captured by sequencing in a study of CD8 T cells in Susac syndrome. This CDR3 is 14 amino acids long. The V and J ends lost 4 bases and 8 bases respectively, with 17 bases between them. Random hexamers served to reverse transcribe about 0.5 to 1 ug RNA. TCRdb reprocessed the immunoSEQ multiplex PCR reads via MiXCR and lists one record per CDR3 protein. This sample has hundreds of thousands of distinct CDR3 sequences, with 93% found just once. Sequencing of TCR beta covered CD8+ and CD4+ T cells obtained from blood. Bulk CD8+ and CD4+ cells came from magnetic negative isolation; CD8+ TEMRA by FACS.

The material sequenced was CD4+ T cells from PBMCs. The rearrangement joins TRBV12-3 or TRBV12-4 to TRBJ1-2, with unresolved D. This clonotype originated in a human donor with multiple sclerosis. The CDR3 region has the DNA TGTGCCAGCAGTTCCCCTCGTAGCAGAGAGGGCTACACCTTC. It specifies CASSSPRSREGYTF.